This TCR beta chain was recorded in a study of blood T cell repertoires in COVID-19. Study information: PBMCs, B-cell-depleted T cells, or T cells were the source of the cDNA or gDNA that made up the material.

While infection was still active, Seattle patients were enrolled and then followed longitudinally. Trimming shortened V by 0 bases and J by 6 bases, and 8 bases separated the two germline ends. The V gene's germline CDR1 is LGHNA and CDR2 YSLEER. The CDR3 is made up of 14 amino acids. In the source study's methods: Nucleated cell number was recorded as an estimate derived from reference gene primer amplification. Some clones are missing from TCRdb's copy, which holds only in-frame ones; the method was immunoSEQ multiplex PCR. V, J and clone size are those of that table, while D and trimming were read from the DNA. The table lists roughly 410,000 clones, around nine tenths of them singletons.

This TCR came from a woman aged 40 to 50 with COVID-19, enrolled during active disease. The rearrangement links TRBV4-3 to TRBJ2-2; D gene unclear. Sequencing input: peripheral blood. The CDR3 loop reads CASSQEDNSGELFF. The CDR3 nucleotides read TGCGCCAGCAGCCAAGAAGACAACTCCGGGGAGCTGTTTTTT.